These T cell receptor beta chains were read from a single sample in a study of blood T cell repertoires in COVID-19. Profiling relied on immunoSEQ multiplex PCR, and the TCRdb table lists in-frame clones only, not all of them. The sample contains around 58,000 clones, about nine tenths of which appear only once. Material: peripheral blood. These receptors were collected from a woman aged 60-75 years with active or convalescent COVID-19. Each CDR3 is given with its conserved first and last residue. The D gene is left open where the match is weak. Only some rows state a clone size, as once, few, many or a class for expanded clones.

>TRBV6-6|TRBJ1-1|.|.
TGTGCCAGCAGCCCAACACTGAACACTGAAGCTTTCTTT
CASSPTLNTEAFF
>TRBV7-2|TRBJ1-1|.|.
TGTGCCAGCAGCCCCTACAGGAATAGGGACACTGAAGCTTTCTTT
CASSPYRNRDTEAFF
>TRBV6-2/TRBV6-3|TRBJ1-2|.|TRBD1
TGTGCCAGCAGTACAGGACAGGTCTATGGCTACACCTTC
CASSTGQVYGYTF
>TRBV7-9|TRBJ1-4|.|.
TGTGCCAGCAGCTTAGGAACCCTCGAGAGGGCCGAAAAACTGTTTTTT
CASSLGTLERAEKLFF
>TRBV6-5|TRBJ2-7|once|TRBD1
TGTGCCAGCAGTTCGGACAGGGGGGGAGAGCAGTACTTC
CASSSDRGGEQYF
>TRBV28|TRBJ1-3|.|.
TGTGCCAGCAGTTCCGACAGAGGAAACACCATATATTTT
CASSSDRGNTIYF
>TRBV19|TRBJ2-1|.|TRBD1
TGTGCCAGTAGGACGGTGACAGGGGCGGATGAGCAGTTCTTC
CASRTVTGADEQFF
>TRBV6-6|TRBJ2-5|.|TRBD2
TGTGCCAGCAGAGAGAGCGGGGGGCTCCAAGAGACCCAGTACTTC
CASRESGGLQETQYF
>TRBV2|TRBJ2-7|once|.
TGTGCCAGCAGTGCCGGTTACGAGCAGTACTTC
CASSAGYEQYF
>TRBV3-1/TRBV3-2|TRBJ2-7|.|.
TGTGCCAGCAGCCAAGCGGAACAGAAGCAGTACTTC
CASSQAEQKQYF
>TRBV5-1|TRBJ1-6|.|TRBD1
TGCGCCAGCAGCCCGACAGGGGCCTATAATTCACCCCTCCACTTT
CASSPTGAYNSPLHF
>TRBV27|TRBJ1-2|.|TRBD1
TGTGCCAGCAGAGACAGGGGGCGGGATGGCTACACCTTC
CASRDRGRDGYTF
>TRBV28|TRBJ1-6|.|TRBD1
TGTGCCAGCAGGCCGGGACAGGGGCTCTATAATTCACCCCTCCACTTT
CASRPGQGLYNSPLHF
>TRBV18|TRBJ1-4|.|.
TGTGCCACCAAACAGAAGCATAATGAAAAACTGTTTTTT
CATKQKHNEKLFF
>TRBV28|TRBJ2-3|.|TRBD2
TGTGCCAGCACCACCAGCGGGAGTCATACAGATACGCAGTATTTT
CASTTSGSHTDTQYF
>TRBV6-2/TRBV6-3|TRBJ1-5|.|.
TGTGCCAGCAGTTATGGCGGGGGGAATCAGCCCCAGCATTTT
CASSYGGGNQPQHF
>TRBV10-3|TRBJ1-5|.|.
TGTGCCATCAAGGGAGACAACCTTAGCAATCAGCCCCAGCATTTT
CAIKGDNLSNQPQHF
>TRBV28|TRBJ1-4|.|TRBD1
TGTGCCAGCAGGTCGGGCAGGGGGCGAGCAACTAATGAAAAACTGTTTTTT
CASRSGRGRATNEKLFF
>TRBV12-3/TRBV12-4|TRBJ1-2|.|.
TGTGCCAGCAGTTTACAGGGGTTTTATGGCTACACCTTC
CASSLQGFYGYTF
>TRBV5-1|TRBJ1-6|.|TRBD1
TGCGCCAGCAGCTTGCGAGCGACAGGGGGCCAGAATTCACCCCTCCACTTT
CASSLRATGGQNSPLHF
>TRBV2|TRBJ1-2|.|TRBD1
TGTGCCAGCACACAGGGGGATGGCTACACCTTC
CASTQGDGYTF
>TRBV6-1|TRBJ1-1|.|.
TGTGCCAGCAGTGAACAACGGGGCACTGAAGCTTTCTTT
CASSEQRGTEAFF
>TRBV7-2|TRBJ2-1|.|.
TGTGCCAGCAGCTTAGATCGTATAAATGAGCAGTTCTTC
CASSLDRINEQFF
>TRBV5-8|TRBJ1-2|.|.
TGTGCCAGCAGCCCAAACTATGGCTACACCTTC
CASSPNYGYTF
>TRBV15|TRBJ2-3|.|.
TGTGCCACCAGCAGAGATCCTACAGATACGCAGTATTTT
CATSRDPTDTQYF
>TRBV18|TRBJ1-3|.|.
TGTGCCAGCTCACTAGGAGGCTCTGGAAACACCATATATTTT
CASSLGGSGNTIYF
>TRBV2|TRBJ2-1|.|TRBD1
TGTGCCAGCAGTGAAGAGGGACAGGGGTACAATGAGCAGTTCTTC
CASSEEGQGYNEQFF
>TRBV10-3|TRBJ2-2|.|.
TGTGCCATCAGTGAAACCCGGACAGTCGCGAACACCGGGGAGCTGTTTTTT
CAISETRTVANTGELFF
>TRBV28|TRBJ2-5|.|TRBD2
TGTGCCAGCCGAAGCGGGGCAGAACAAGAGACCCAGTACTTC
CASRSGAEQETQYF
>TRBV6-5|TRBJ2-7|.|.
TGTGCCAGCAGGGTAAGCCTTTACGAGCAGTACTTC
CASRVSLYEQYF
>TRBV9|TRBJ2-1|.|.
TGTGCCAGCAGCGTAGGTCCGAGCTCCTACAATGAGCAGTTCTTC
CASSVGPSSYNEQFF
>TRBV30|TRBJ2-1|.|.
TGTGCCTGCCCCGGGACTGGGACTTACAATGAGCAGTTCTTC
CACPGTGTYNEQFF
>TRBV12-3/TRBV12-4|TRBJ2-3|.|.
TGTGCCAGCAGTCCCGTCCGTGATACGCAGTATTTT
CASSPVRDTQYF
>TRBV6-5|TRBJ2-4|.|TRBD2
TGTGCCACCGATGGTAGCGGGAGGACCAAAAACATTCAGTACTTC
CATDGSGRTKNIQYF
>TRBV28|TRBJ2-3|.|TRBD2
TGTGCCAGCCCGACCCTACTAGCGGGGTGGGCGGATACGCAGTATTTT
CASPTLLAGWADTQYF
>TRBV19|TRBJ1-5|.|TRBD1
TGTGCCAGTAGTATTAGGACAGGGCGGCAGCCCCAGCATTTT
CASSIRTGRQPQHF
>TRBV7-2|TRBJ2-7|.|.
TGTGCCAGCAGCTTAGCTTCGTCAGGCGGGCTCGAGCAGTACTTC
CASSLASSGGLEQYF
>TRBV11-2|TRBJ1-3|.|.
TGTGCCAGCAGCCTAGCCGACAGGCCCTCTGGAAACACCATATATTTT
CASSLADRPSGNTIYF
>TRBV2|TRBJ2-2|.|.
TGTGCCAGCAGTGCTACTAGCAGTACCGGGGAGCTGTTTTTT
CASSATSSTGELFF
>TRBV18|TRBJ1-2|.|.
TGTGCCAGCTCGGGGGACACCGATCGGTATGGCTACACCTTC
CASSGDTDRYGYTF
>TRBV19|TRBJ2-3|.|.
TGTGCCAGTAGTATCGGTCAGGGTAGCACAGATACGCAGTATTTT
CASSIGQGSTDTQYF
>TRBV11-2|TRBJ2-3|.|.
TGTGCCAGCAGCCAGAGTCTACAGGGTTTTAGCACAGATACGCAGTATTTT
CASSQSLQGFSTDTQYF
>TRBV30|TRBJ1-2|.|.
TGTGCCTGGAGTGCGGGGAACAGGGTTGATGGCTACACCTTC
CAWSAGNRVDGYTF
>TRBV24-1|TRBJ2-1|once|.
TGTGCCACCAGTGAAGGGCGGGCTCTCAATGAGCAGTTCTTC
CATSEGRALNEQFF
>TRBV9|TRBJ1-1|once|.
TGTGCCAGCAGCGTAATGGCCAGCACTGAAGCTTTCTTT
CASSVMASTEAFF
>TRBV6-5|TRBJ2-7|many|TRBD1
TGTGCCAGCAGTTGGACAGGGAACAACGAGCAGTACTTC
CASSWTGNNEQYF
>TRBV6-5|TRBJ1-5|.|.
TGTGCCAGCATCTTAGGACAGAACAACAATCAGCCCCAGCATTTT
CASILGQNNNQPQHF
>TRBV14|TRBJ2-4|.|.
TGTGCCAGCAGCCAAGATGGCTCCAGAAAAAACATTCAGTACTTC
CASSQDGSRKNIQYF
>TRBV9|TRBJ2-7|.|TRBD2
TGTGCCAGCAGCGAAGCACCGGGGGGGCGATACGAGCAGTACTTC
CASSEAPGGRYEQYF
>TRBV7-8|TRBJ1-5|.|.
TGTGCCAGCAGCTTAGGGGGAGGCAATCAGCCCCAGCATTTT
CASSLGGGNQPQHF
>TRBV4-2|TRBJ2-3|few|TRBD2
TGTGCCAGCAGCCAAGAGACTAGCGCCCCAGATACGCAGTATTTT
CASSQETSAPDTQYF
>TRBV18|TRBJ2-7|.|TRBD1
TGTGCCAGCTCACCGTCCCGGGACAGGAAGTACGAGCAGTACTTC
CASSPSRDRKYEQYF
>TRBV9|TRBJ2-1|.|.
TGTGCCAGCAGCCCTGGGGGGGCCTCCTACAATGAGCAGTTCTTC
CASSPGGASYNEQFF
>TRBV4-2|TRBJ2-1|.|TRBD1
TGTGCCAGCAGCCAAGATAGCGCAGGGGGCGTATATGAGCAGTTCTTC
CASSQDSAGGVYEQFF